These 26 T cell receptor beta chains were all obtained from the same sample, sequenced in a study of Graves' ophthalmopathy and Graves' hyperthyroidism. Scientists amplified the TCR beta CDR3 regions from RNA transcripts. Second-round multiplex PCR came after a first-round RT-PCR that employed HTBI primers. In TCRdb, the multiplex PCR reads were re-called with MiXCR into one record per CDR3 protein. Of some 200,000 distinct CDR3 sequences listed, 25% to 30% are singletons. The sample comprised peripheral blood. These receptors came from a man aged 50-60 years with Graves' ophthalmopathy.

This clonotype has at least ten counts. CDR3 loop: CASSDPGYWEAFF. The CDR3 nucleotides are TGTGCCAGCAGCGATCCAGGGTATTGGGAGGCTTTCTTT. This chain uses TRBV6-2 or TRBV6-3 with TRBJ1-1; D might be TRBD1 (5 bases). Germline V gene sequence: CDR1 MNHEY, CDR2 SVGEGT. The CDR3 runs 13 residues. V dropped 6 bases and J dropped 11 bases, with 19 bases sitting between them.

The V call is TRBV19, the J call TRBJ1-5, with D possibly being TRBD1 (5 bases). Germline CDR1 is LNHDA and CDR2 is SQIVND (reference sequence). The CDR3 has 14 amino acids. Trimming stripped 4 bases from V and 5 bases from J, with 12 bases between. CDR3 sequence (DNA): TGTGCCAGTAGTAGGAGGGACGGTGATCAGCCCCAGCATTTT. As protein: CASSRRDGDQPQHF.

This clonotype was observed at least ten times. The chain carries TRBV27 and TRBJ1-6; D is unclear. The CDR3 runs 15 residues. V was cut by 0 bases and J by 10 bases, with 13 bases left in between. Germline lookup yields CDR1 MNHEY and CDR2 SMNVEV (reference sequence). The CDR3 nucleotides are TGTGCCAGCAGTTTATCCCGCCCTAGATCGTCACCCCTCCACTTT. Its translation is CASSLSRPRSSPLHF.

V is TRBV6-1 and J is TRBJ2-7; 10 bases agree with TRBD1. Germline CDR1 reads MNHNS; CDR2 reads SASEGT. V lost 7 bases to trimming and J lost 2 bases; unmatched junction nucleotides: 8. The CDR3 sequence is 15 residues long. CDR3 in amino acids: CASNRGDRGPYEQYF. The CDR3 DNA follows: TGTGCCAGCAACAGAGGGGACAGGGGTCCCTACGAGCAGTACTTC.

The sample holds a few counts of this clonotype. The genes are TRBV30 and TRBJ2-7; 9 nucleotides agree with TRBD2. V shed 4 bases and J 4 bases; nucleotides not matched to a gene: 8. The CDR3 totals 14 residues. Germline V gives CDR1 GTSNPN, CDR2 SVGIG (reference sequence). The CDR3 nucleotides read TGTGCCTGGACACCGAGCGGGAGGCTTTACGAGCAGTACTTC. Translation: CAWTPSGRLYEQYF.

This clonotype showed up many times. The V and J genes are TRBV28 and TRBJ2-7, with a possible D match to TRBD2 (5 bases). Germline CDR1 and CDR2: MDHEN and SYDVKM. The CDR3 consists of 14 residues. V was pared by 8 bases and J by 0 bases, with 14 bases between. CDR3 protein: CASRGEGNSYEQYF. CDR3 DNA: TGTGCCAGCCGAGGAGAGGGCAACTCCTACGAGCAGTACTTC.

This clonotype was counted ten times or more. Germline is not matched at one junction end, which may reflect a read error. J is TRBJ2-5 and V is TRBV28; D might be TRBD1 or TRBD2, each matching 5 bases. Per germline, CDR1 MDHEN and CDR2 SYDVKM. The CDR3 covers 11 residues. CDR3 nucleotides: TGTGCCAGCAGTGCCAACATGGGGGTCCTCTTC. It codes for CASSANMGVLF.

V usage is TRBV2 and J usage is TRBJ2-7; D not resolved. Trimming cost V 3 bases and J 5 bases, with 17 bases left between them. Germline V gene lookup returns CDR1 SNHLY and CDR2 FYNNEI. There are 15 residues in the CDR3. In nucleotides, the CDR3 is TGTGCCAGCAGTGAGGAACACGGGTCGATCCACGAGCAGTACTTC. Its translation is CASSEEHGSIHEQYF.

This clonotype has ten or more counts. The chain is built from TRBV4-3 and TRBJ2-2; D is possibly TRBD1 or TRBD2 (5 bases each). Germline CDR1 is LGHNA and CDR2 is YSLEER. V was trimmed by 4 bases and J by 3 bases, leaving 12 bases between them. CDR3 length: 15 residues. The CDR3 loop is CASSLGELDTGELFF. The CDR3 DNA reads as TGCGCCAGCAGCCTAGGGGAGCTGGACACCGGGGAGCTGTTTTTT.

Ten or more counts support this clonotype. The chain employs TRBV7-2 and TRBJ2-5; 8 bases align to TRBD2. The CDR3 loop spans 16 amino acids. Losses at the gene ends were 4 bases for V and 1 base for J; bases not matched to a gene: 8. Germline V gives CDR1 SGHTA, CDR2 FQGNSA. The CDR3 protein is CASSSSIAGLQETQYF. For the CDR3, the DNA is TGTGCCAGCAGCTCGTCTATAGCGGGACTCCAAGAGACCCAGTACTTC.

This clonotype has a count of ten or more. The rearrangement uses TRBV19 and TRBJ1-1; TRBD1 agrees at 7 bases. Germline CDR1 LNHDA, CDR2 SQIVND (reference sequence). The CDR3 runs to 16 residues. The J segment lost 0 bases and the V segment lost 3 bases, leaving 7 bases of the junction unmatched. The CDR3 bases are TGTGCCAGTAGTATCGGACAGGTCACCTTGAACACTGAAGCTTTCTTT. It is translated as CASSIGQVTLNTEAFF.

The table lists this clonotype with a few counts. This chain uses TRBV6-4 with TRBJ1-6, with 8 bases matching TRBD1. Per germline, CDR1 MRHNA and CDR2 SNTAGT. The V gene end was trimmed by 1 base and the J gene end by 4 bases; junction bases not matched to a gene: 12. The CDR3 runs 19 residues. Here the CDR3 reads CASSDLDRGRVLYNSPLHF. CDR3 sequence (DNA): TGTGCCAGCAGTGACTTAGACAGGGGACGAGTCCTGTATAATTCACCCCTCCACTTT.

The chain is built from TRBV27 and TRBJ2-7, with TRBD1 identical over 8 bases. The CDR3 covers 16 residues. From germline, CDR1 is MNHEY and CDR2 SMNVEV (reference sequence). V was pared by 5 bases and J by 4 bases, with 13 bases of the junction left unmatched. CDR3 DNA sequence: TGTGCCAGCAGTCTACTTGGAGACAGGGGTCCATACGAGCAGTACTTC. Translation gives CASSLLGDRGPYEQYF.

This clonotype has ten or more counts. The genes are TRBV28 and TRBJ2-7; TRBD1 aligns across 12 bases. With V trimmed by 6 bases and J by 2 bases, 14 bases remained unmatched. The CDR3 contains 18 residues. Germline V gene data show CDR1 as MDHEN and CDR2 as SYDVKM. This chain's CDR3 is CASSKSTRDRGQTYEQYF. The CDR3 DNA is TGTGCCAGCAGCAAATCTACCCGGGACAGGGGGCAGACCTACGAGCAGTACTTC.

V and J are TRBV29-1 and TRBJ2-7; no definite D call. The germline CDR1 and CDR2 sequences are SQVTM and ANQGSEA. Trimming removed 5 bases at V and 2 bases at J, with 16 bases between. The CDR3 has 14 amino acids. The CDR3 nucleotides are TGCAGCGTTAGAACCCAGATCTCTGCCTACGAGCAGTACTTC. Protein: CSVRTQISAYEQYF.

At least ten counts were recorded for this clonotype. The chain links TRBV27 to TRBJ1-1; 9 nucleotides line up with TRBD1. In germline, CDR1 is MNHEY, CDR2 SMNVEV (reference sequence). J lost 2 bases, V lost 5 bases, and 6 bases had no gene match. The CDR3 spans 15 residues. CDR3 in DNA: TGTGCCAGCAGTATCCACAGGGGGCCCAACACTGAAGCTTTCTTT. Protein product: CASSIHRGPNTEAFF.

This clonotype was observed many times. V gene TRBV20-1 combines with J gene TRBJ1-1; no firm D call. Germline V gives CDR1 DFQATT, CDR2 SNEGSKA (reference sequence). This CDR3 spans 14 amino acids. The ends were cut back, 5 bases at V and 0 bases at J, with 13 bases in the middle. This CDR3 is CSAEPLQLNTEAFF. For the CDR3, the DNA is TGCAGTGCTGAGCCCCTGCAGTTGAACACTGAAGCTTTCTTT.

This clonotype occurred many times. This chain links TRBV5-1 with TRBJ1-2, with no clear D. CDR1 is SGHRS, CDR2 YFSETQ, per germline. V lost 6 bases and J lost 4, with 16 bases in between. This CDR3 is 14 amino acids long. CDR3: CASTVRGETYGYTF. The CDR3 bases are TGCGCCAGCACGGTTCGCGGGGAAACCTATGGCTACACCTTC.

V usage is TRBV24-1 and J usage is TRBJ2-5, with 7 positions matching TRBD1. Germline CDR1 and CDR2: KGHDR and SFDVKD. The length of the CDR3 is 15 residues. The junction had 7 bases not matched to a gene; V was cut back by 4 bases and J by 3 bases. The CDR3 DNA follows: TGTGCCACCAGTGACCCGACAGGGACAAAAGAGACCCAGTACTTC. This codes for CATSDPTGTKETQYF.

This clonotype was recorded many times. The rearrangement uses TRBV20-1 and TRBJ1-6, with 9 positions matching TRBD1. The CDR3 has 16 amino acids. Germline V gene sequence: CDR1 DFQATT, CDR2 SNEGSKA (reference sequence). The V gene end was trimmed by 3 bases and the J gene end by 7 bases; junction bases not matched to a gene: 10. CDR3 residues: CSAREDRQGGNSPLHF. CDR3 DNA: TGCAGTGCTAGGGAAGATCGACAGGGGGGCAATTCACCCCTCCACTTT.

The chain carries TRBV6-2 or TRBV6-3 and TRBJ1-5, with D possibly matching TRBD1 (5 bases). Germline CDR1 and CDR2: MNHEY and SVGEGT. Trimming took off 7 bases at V and 3 bases at J, with 13 bases between the two ends. This CDR3 region has 14 residues. DNA for the CDR3: TGTGCCAGCATTGGGGGGAACAACAATCAGCCCCAGCATTTT. Protein sequence: CASIGGNNNQPQHF.

Many counts were recorded for this clonotype. The rearrangement uses TRBV6-5 and TRBJ1-1; a weak D match, TRBD1 (6 bases). Germline CDR1 MNHEY, CDR2 SVGAGI. This CDR3 has 11 residues. Trimming took 5 bases from V and 6 from J, leaving 7 bases between them. CDR3 nucleotides: TGTGCCAGCAGTACAGGGCCTGAAGCTTTCTTT. Translation: CASSTGPEAFF.

This clonotype showed up many times. CDR3: CASSDSHSNQPQHF. The CDR3 DNA is TGTGCCAGCAGTGACTCTCATAGCAATCAGCCCCAGCATTTT. The rearrangement links TRBV6-4 to TRBJ1-5; D gene ambiguous. From germline, CDR1 is MRHNA and CDR2 SNTAGT. Trimming removed 0 bases at V and 0 bases at J, with 3 bases between. This CDR3 spans 14 amino acids.

This clonotype has at least ten counts. This chain links TRBV6-2 or TRBV6-3 with TRBJ2-2; the D is unclear. The CDR3 contains 19 residues. Trimming took off 0 bases at V and 2 bases at J, with 19 bases between the two ends. Germline CDR1 reads MNHEY; CDR2 reads SVGEGT. CDR3 nucleotide sequence: TGTGCCAGCAGTTACTCTCTGTTGGCTAACTCCCCAAACACCGGGGAGCTGTTTTTT. Its protein product is CASSYSLLANSPNTGELFF.

This clonotype was found many times. The chain employs TRBV30 and TRBJ2-7; no clear D gene. Germline lookup yields CDR1 GTSNPN and CDR2 SVGIG (reference sequence). This CDR3 has 10 residues. Trimming removed 0 bases from V and 5 bases from J, with 2 bases in between. Here the CDR3 DNA reads TGTGCCTGGAGTGTAAACGAGCAGTACTTC. Encoded protein: CAWSVNEQYF.

This clonotype was detected ten times or more. The chain uses TRBV7-2 and TRBJ2-5; D may correspond to TRBD1 or TRBD2 (5 bases each). CDR1 SGHTA and CDR2 FQGNSA come from the germline V gene. The V and J ends lost 1 base and 6 bases respectively, with 15 bases between them. The CDR3 spans 15 residues. This CDR3 is CASSLEAGTGQTQYF. As DNA, the CDR3 is TGTGCCAGCAGCTTAGAGGCAGGGACGGGGCAGACCCAGTACTTC.